Listed below are T cell receptor beta chains from one sample, sequenced in a study of shared clonotypes between healthy human individuals. Some clones are missing from TCRdb's copy, which holds only in-frame ones; the method was immunoSEQ multiplex PCR. In the table there are around 580,000 clones, more than 95% of which are singletons. The source material was naive CD8+ T cells sorted from blood. These receptors were collected from a young man in good health. Each CDR3 is given with its conserved first and last residue. A D gene is named only where the DNA matches it firmly. Size values are once, few and many counts, or a class for expanded clones, and some rows have none.

v_call	d_call	j_call	clone_size	cdr3_aa	cdr3_nt
TRBV7-2	TRBD1	TRBJ1-4	.	CASSTPGGRNEKLFF	TGTGCCAGCAGCACTCCAGGGGGCCGTAATGAAAAACTGTTTTTT
TRBV7-9	TRBD1	TRBJ2-1	.	CASSTGQGARGEQFF	TGTGCCAGCAGCACCGGACAGGGGGCTAGGGGTGAGCAGTTCTTC
TRBV7-9	.	TRBJ2-1	.	CASSSTTPSYNEQFF	TGTGCCAGCAGCTCGACGACACCCTCCTACAATGAGCAGTTCTTC
TRBV19	TRBD1	TRBJ2-7	.	CASSYRTGPSYEQYF	TGTGCCAGTAGTTATCGGACAGGGCCCTCCTACGAGCAGTACTTC
TRBV19	.	TRBJ2-3	.	CASSIPQNTDTQYF	TGTGCCAGTAGTATCCCACAGAACACAGATACGCAGTATTTT
TRBV12-5	.	TRBJ1-2	.	CASGSTAEGRTTTGYTF	TGTGCTAGTGGTTCCACAGCTGAGGGAAGGACCACCACTGGCTACACCTTC
TRBV27	.	TRBJ2-7	.	CASRSPNSHEQYF	TGTGCCAGCAGGAGCCCAAACAGCCACGAGCAGTACTTC
TRBV7-9	.	TRBJ2-1	.	CASSGPPRLPYNEQFF	TGTGCCAGCAGCGGACCACCCCGCCTCCCCTACAATGAGCAGTTCTTC
TRBV15	TRBD1	TRBJ1-5	.	CATSRGTGVQPQHF	TGTGCCACCAGCAGAGGAACAGGGGTTCAGCCCCAGCATTTT
TRBV29-1	.	TRBJ2-5	.	CSVLSFQETQYF	TGCAGCGTGCTAAGTTTCCAAGAGACCCAGTACTTC
TRBV29-1	.	TRBJ2-1	.	CSVSPLGGNEQFF	TGCAGCGTTTCCCCTCTGGGTGGGAATGAGCAGTTCTTC
TRBV27	.	TRBJ2-7	.	CASSLRGAYEQYF	TGTGCCAGCAGTTTAAGGGGAGCCTACGAGCAGTACTTC
TRBV27	TRBD1	TRBJ2-7	.	CASRTGLSEQYF	TGTGCCAGCAGGACAGGGTTGAGCGAGCAGTACTTC
TRBV30	TRBD1	TRBJ1-4	once	CAWSVLGGRGEKLFF	TGTGCCTGGAGTGTACTAGGGGGCCGGGGTGAAAAACTGTTTTTT
TRBV4-3	.	TRBJ1-1	.	CASSQAFTGNTEAFF	TGCGCCAGCAGCCAAGCTTTTACAGGTAACACTGAAGCTTTCTTT
TRBV5-1	TRBD2	TRBJ2-7	.	CASSYTSGPYEQYF	TGCGCCAGCAGCTACACTAGCGGGCCCTACGAGCAGTACTTC
TRBV7-9	.	TRBJ2-3	.	CASSPRRQGSFYTQYF	TGTGCCAGCAGCCCGAGACGGCAGGGGAGTTTTTATACGCAGTATTTT
TRBV5-4	.	TRBJ2-1	once	CASSYPTVLGLNEQFF	TGTGCCAGCAGCTACCCGACAGTTCTAGGTTTGAATGAGCAGTTCTTC
TRBV15	.	TRBJ2-2	.	CATSRGGNTGELFF	TGTGCCACCAGCAGAGGTGGAAACACCGGGGAGCTGTTTTTT
TRBV9	.	TRBJ2-1	.	CASSVSGQDYNEQFF	TGTGCCAGCAGCGTAAGCGGACAAGACTACAATGAGCAGTTCTTC
TRBV27	.	TRBJ2-7	once	CASSRGSYEQYF	TGTGCCAGCAGCAGGGGTTCCTACGAGCAGTACTTC
TRBV5-5	.	TRBJ1-5	once	CASSLTGNSNQPQHF	TGTGCCAGCAGCTTAACCGGGAATAGCAATCAGCCCCAGCATTTT
TRBV11-2	.	TRBJ1-3	.	CASSLRSDITGNTIYF	TGTGCCAGCAGCTTAAGGTCAGACATAACTGGAAACACCATATATTTT
TRBV2	TRBD2	TRBJ2-1	.	CASSIGLAGNQFF	TGTGCCAGCAGTATCGGACTAGCGGGAAACCAGTTCTTC
TRBV7-2	TRBD2	TRBJ2-7	.	CASSHPRTSVRSEQYF	TGTGCCAGCAGCCACCCTAGGACTAGCGTTCGCTCCGAGCAGTACTTC
TRBV13	TRBD1	TRBJ1-4	.	CASSHTGTGDEKLFF	TGTGCCAGCAGTCATACCGGGACAGGGGATGAAAAACTGTTTTTT
TRBV4-1	.	TRBJ1-3	.	CASGLSKSSGNTIYF	TGCGCCAGCGGGCTATCGAAGAGCTCTGGAAACACCATATATTTT
TRBV27	.	TRBJ2-7	.	CASSSGSRQYF	TGTGCCAGCAGTTCGGGCAGTAGGCAGTACTTC
TRBV5-5	.	TRBJ2-7	.	CASSLGGVSEQYF	TGTGCCAGCAGCTTGGGCGGGGTCTCCGAGCAGTACTTC
TRBV6-6	.	TRBJ1-1	.	CASSYFRPTNTEAFF	TGTGCCAGCAGTTACTTCCGGCCAACTAACACTGAAGCTTTCTTT
TRBV9	.	TRBJ2-7	.	CASSVSVADEQYF	TGTGCCAGCAGCGTAAGTGTTGCGGACGAGCAGTACTTC
TRBV6-1	.	TRBJ1-2	.	CASGGSSTPSRGYTF	TGTGCCAGCGGAGGGAGCTCCACCCCATCACGAGGCTACACCTTC
TRBV7-8	TRBD2	TRBJ2-1	.	CASSLGTSGYNEQFF	TGTGCCAGCAGCTTAGGCACTAGCGGTTACAATGAGCAGTTCTTC
TRBV9	.	TRBJ2-2	once	CASSGLTGELFF	TGTGCCAGCAGCGGATTGACCGGGGAGCTGTTTTTT
TRBV7-8	.	TRBJ2-2	.	CASSNSRTRAGELFF	TGTGCCAGCAGTAACTCTCGGACACGGGCTGGGGAGCTGTTTTTT
TRBV20-1	TRBD2	TRBJ2-3	.	CSASGGNTQYF	TGCAGTGCTAGCGGGGGGAATACGCAGTATTTT
TRBV6-1	.	TRBJ1-3	.	CASSEAWRISGNTIYF	TGTGCCAGCAGTGAAGCGTGGCGGATCTCTGGAAACACCATATATTTT
TRBV15	.	TRBJ1-2	.	CATSTLSDRIYGYTF	TGTGCCACCAGCACCCTTTCGGACAGAATCTATGGCTACACCTTC
TRBV10-3	TRBD1	TRBJ2-7	.	CAISESGQFYEQYF	TGTGCCATCAGTGAGTCGGGACAGTTCTATGAGCAGTACTTC
TRBV6-1	.	TRBJ2-7	.	CASRQGSYEQYF	TGTGCCAGCAGACAGGGTTCCTACGAGCAGTACTTC
TRBV9	.	TRBJ2-5	.	CASSPGALIGIQETQYF	TGTGCCAGCAGCCCCGGTGCCTTGATAGGGATACAAGAGACCCAGTACTTC
TRBV6-1	.	TRBJ1-1	.	CASSGWDNTEAFF	TGTGCCAGCAGTGGTTGGGATAACACTGAAGCTTTCTTT
TRBV6-5	.	TRBJ1-5	.	CASSPYPPYQPQHF	TGTGCCAGCAGCCCGTACCCGCCGTATCAGCCCCAGCATTTT
TRBV18	.	TRBJ1-5	.	CASSGAGQPQHF	TGTGCCAGCTCAGGGGCGGGGCAGCCCCAGCATTTT
TRBV4-1	.	TRBJ2-1	.	CASSQYNEQFF	TGCGCCAGCAGCCAGTACAATGAGCAGTTCTTC
TRBV27	.	TRBJ2-1	.	CASTSGLAVSYNEQFF	TGTGCCAGCACCTCTGGGCTAGCAGTATCCTACAATGAGCAGTTCTTC
TRBV15	TRBD1	TRBJ1-5	.	CATSSLLGDSRTDYSNQPQHF	TGTGCCACCAGCAGCCTGTTAGGGGACAGCCGAACAGATTATAGCAATCAGCCCCAGCATTTT
TRBV19	.	TRBJ2-3	.	CASSPSGAASFTDTQYF	TGTGCCAGTAGTCCCTCAGGGGCCGCCTCCTTCACAGATACGCAGTATTTT
TRBV7-9	.	TRBJ2-4	.	CASSLTTTGRGGLNIQYF	TGTGCCAGCAGCTTAACAACTACAGGGCGTGGGGGATTAAACATTCAGTACTTC
TRBV30	.	TRBJ1-5	.	CAWSVGHRDDNQPQHF	TGTGCCTGGAGTGTGGGACACCGAGACGATAATCAGCCCCAGCATTTT
TRBV6-1	.	TRBJ2-3	.	CASSRLGDTQYF	TGTGCCAGCAGCAGACTAGGAGATACGCAGTATTTT
TRBV7-9	.	TRBJ1-2	once	CASSETEHYGYTF	TGTGCCAGCAGCGAGACAGAACACTATGGCTACACCTTC
TRBV6-4	.	TRBJ2-3	.	CASRATISRTDTQYF	TGTGCCAGCAGGGCGACAATCTCCCGCACAGATACGCAGTATTTT